These T cell receptor beta chains were read from a single sample in a study of vaccination effects on CD4 cells after COVID-19. The repertoire was sequenced with immunoSEQ multiplex PCR; TCRdb's copy has only in-frame clones and lacks some. The sample lists approximately 24,000 clones; 76% were seen once. These receptors' antigens are unknown. This material consisted of CD4+ T cells from PBMCs cultured with HCoV-NL63 spike peptides, taken before COVID-19 vaccination. These TCRs come from a human donor who received a COVID-19 vaccine. Each CDR3 is given with its conserved first and last residue. Each record gives: V gene, J gene, D gene, clone size, CDR3 DNA, CDR3 protein. A D gene is named only where the DNA matches it firmly. Some rows have no size entry. The others give once, few or many, or a class for an expanded clone.

TRBV5-5	TRBJ2-7	NA	NA	TGTGCCAGCAGCTTGTTCGGCGGGCCGACCTACGAGCAGTACTTC	CASSLFGGPTYEQYF
TRBV11-3	TRBJ1-1	NA	NA	TGTGCCAGCACCTGGAAGGACAGAAACACTGAAGCTTTCTTT	CASTWKDRNTEAFF
TRBV28	TRBJ2-4	NA	NA	TGTGCCAGCAGTTTCGGCCAAGGGCTAGCCAAAAACATTCAGTACTTC	CASSFGQGLAKNIQYF
TRBV24-1	TRBJ2-1	TRBD1	NA	TGTGCCACGGGGACAGGCAATGAGCAGTTCTTC	CATGTGNEQFF
TRBV5-6	TRBJ2-2	TRBD2	NA	TGTGCCAGCAGCTTGGTGCTAGCGGGCACTTTAACCGGGGAGCTGTTTTTT	CASSLVLAGTLTGELFF
TRBV4-1	TRBJ2-1	TRBD2	NA	TGCGCCAGCAGCCAAGTCGGGGCGGGAGGGCGTGAGCAGTTCTTC	CASSQVGAGGREQFF
TRBV29-1	TRBJ1-1	TRBD1	medium-sized	TGCAGCGTTGTCACGAGGGGGCGCGGAACTGAAGCTTTCTTT	CSVVTRGRGTEAFF
TRBV5-6	TRBJ1-2	NA	few	TGTGCCAGCAGCTTGAAAGGCAGGAACTATGGCTACACCTTC	CASSLKGRNYGYTF
TRBV9	TRBJ2-4	TRBD2	few	TGTGCCAGCAGCGTAGGATCTAGCGGGAGCGGCATTCAGTACTTC	CASSVGSSGSGIQYF
TRBV7-8	TRBJ1-5	TRBD1	few	TGTGCCAGCAGCCGAGACAGGGGCAATCAGCCCCAGCATTTT	CASSRDRGNQPQHF
TRBV7-9	TRBJ2-1	TRBD2	NA	TGTGCCAGCAGCTTAGGGGGGACGACTAGCGGGGGGAGCTACAATGAGCAGTTCTTC	CASSLGGTTSGGSYNEQFF
TRBV6-5	TRBJ1-2	NA	once	TGTGCCAGCAAACCACGAGGGCTCGCTAACTATGGCTACACCTTC	CASKPRGLANYGYTF
TRBV19	TRBJ2-1	NA	NA	TGTGCCAGTAGTATAGTCTGGACAGAGCAGTTCTTC	CASSIVWTEQFF
TRBV19	TRBJ2-2	TRBD2	NA	TGTGCCAGTAGTACGCTGCTCGGGGTGTTGGGACTAGCGGGTCTGGCCGGGGAGCTGTTTTTT	CASSTLLGVLGLAGLAGELFF
TRBV12-5	TRBJ2-1	NA	NA	TGTGCTAGTGGTTTGGTCCTACCCTTGACTAGGGAAAGCTCCTACAATGAGCAGTTCTTC	CASGLVLPLTRESSYNEQFF
TRBV6-5	TRBJ2-2	NA	NA	TGTGCCAGCGACAACACCGGGGAGCTGTTTTTT	CASDNTGELFF
TRBV18	TRBJ2-5	TRBD1	NA	TGTGCCAGCTCATCAAGTCCCGGGACAGGGATGGAGACCCAGTACTTC	CASSSSPGTGMETQYF
TRBV11-2	TRBJ2-2	TRBD2	NA	TGTGCCAGCAGCTCTAGCGGGGGCCTCGGGGAGCTGTTTTTT	CASSSSGGLGELFF
TRBV7-7	TRBJ2-5	NA	NA	TGTGCCAGCAGCCCGGGACGACTAGTACAACAAGAGACCCAGTACTTC	CASSPGRLVQQETQYF
TRBV4-2	TRBJ1-2	NA	NA	TGTGCCAGCAGCCAAGATGGGGACCGACAGTACGAGGGTTATGGCTACACCTTC	CASSQDGDRQYEGYGYTF
TRBV9	TRBJ1-2	NA	NA	TGTGCCAGCAGCGTAAACAGGGTTGGGGATTCTAGACCCTTC	CASSVNRVGDSRPF
TRBV20-1	TRBJ2-5	NA	once	TGCAGTGCTAGTCCACCGGACAGAAGTCAAGAGACCCAGTACTTC	CSASPPDRSQETQYF
TRBV25-1	TRBJ2-7	NA	NA	TGTGCCAGCAGACCAGGGGCGTCCTACGAGCAGTACTTC	CASRPGASYEQYF
TRBV11-3	TRBJ2-1	TRBD2	NA	TGTGCCAGCAGCTTAGGGCCGGGAGGGATCAATGAGCAGTTCTTC	CASSLGPGGINEQFF
TRBV5-1	TRBJ1-4	NA	NA	TGCGCCAGCAGCCGGAGTGGGGGGGGCAGGGCTGGAGAAAAACTGTTTTTT	CASSRSGGGRAGEKLFF
TRBV6-2/TRBV6-3	TRBJ2-1	NA	few	TGTGCCAGCAGTTACTCAGGGCGGAGGCTCTCCTACAATGAGCAGTTCTTC	CASSYSGRRLSYNEQFF
TRBV15	TRBJ1-2	TRBD1	NA	TGTGCCACCAGCAGAGTCGGCGGACAGGGCGACTATGGCTACACCTTC	CATSRVGGQGDYGYTF
TRBV14	TRBJ1-4	TRBD1	NA	TGTGCCAGCAGCCAAACACAGGGGGCCACTAATGAAAAACTGTTTTTT	CASSQTQGATNEKLFF
TRBV7-8	TRBJ2-4	TRBD2	NA	TGTGCCAGCAGCCCCGGACTAGCGGGAGGGGTAGCCAAAAACATTCAGTACTTC	CASSPGLAGGVAKNIQYF
TRBV19	TRBJ2-7	TRBD2	once	TGTGCCAGTAGGCCGGGACTAGCGGGAGCCGAGCAGTACTTC	CASRPGLAGAEQYF